The 18 T cell receptor beta chains below come from one sample, sequenced in a study of CD8 T cells in ankylosing spondylitis. TCRdb processed the 5' RACE reads anew with MiXCR; each CDR3 protein has one entry. Of approximately 88,000 distinct CDR3 sequences detected, 8.5% to 9% appear once; the ten largest clones hold under 6%. Specimen: blood, either unsorted or a sorted T cell fraction (not recorded which). The receptors originated from a male donor with ankylosing spondylitis or in good health (not recorded which).

This clonotype was seen at least ten times. The junction departs from the called germline gene at one end, perhaps through a read error. The CDR3 DNA reads TGCAGCGTTCAAGAGTTCTTACAGGAGACCCAGTACTTC. It encodes CSVQEFLQETQYF. The gene calls are TRBV29-1 and TRBJ2-5; D unresolved. CDR1 SQVTM and CDR2 ANQGSEA come from the germline V gene. This CDR3 spans 13 amino acids.

The table lists this clonotype with many counts. V gene TRBV10-3 combines with J gene TRBJ2-5, with TRBD2 matching over 7 bases. With 3 bases clipped from V and 1 base from J, the junction kept 8 bases outside the gene matches. This CDR3 has 16 amino acids. Per germline, CDR1 ENHRY and CDR2 SYGVKD. The CDR3 here is CAISERGTIFQETQYF. The CDR3 region has the DNA TGTGCCATCAGTGAAAGAGGGACTATCTTCCAAGAGACCCAGTACTTC.

In this sample, this clonotype turned up many times. The J gene is TRBJ1-6, the V gene TRBV6-5; D gene unclear. Trimming cost V 0 bases and J 8 bases, with 5 bases left between them. The germline gives CDR1 MNHEY, CDR2 SVGAGI. The CDR3 covers 13 residues. The CDR3 sequence is CASSYSQDSPLHF. CDR3 coding DNA: TGTGCCAGCAGTTACTCGCAGGATTCACCCCTCCACTTT.

There are many counts of this clonotype. The V gene is TRBV3-1, the J gene TRBJ1-2; D not resolved. The length of the CDR3 is 12 residues. Deletions cut 3 bases from V and 8 bases from J, with 10 bases between. Germline CDR1 and CDR2: LGHDT and YNNKEL (reference sequence). The CDR3 is CASSHTEGGYTF. The DNA of the CDR3 is TGTGCCAGCAGCCACACAGAAGGAGGCTACACCTTC.

There are many counts of this clonotype. The V gene is TRBV10-3, the J gene TRBJ2-3; D is uncertain. Trimming left V 2 bases short and J 0 bases short, with 6 bases between. Germline V CDR1 and CDR2: ENHRY, SYGVKD. This CDR3 comprises 14 residues. The CDR3 sequence is CAISELGSTDTQYF. CDR3 nucleotides: TGTGCCATCAGTGAGCTGGGTAGCACAGATACGCAGTATTTT.

This clonotype has a count of ten or more. The chain employs TRBV27 and TRBJ1-1; possibly TRBD1 for D (5 bases). CDR3 size: 14 residues. Germline V gene sequence: CDR1 MNHEY, CDR2 SMNVEV (reference sequence). The V gene lost 3 bases and the J gene lost 1 base, with 9 bases spanning the gap. CDR3 protein: CASSLWGRNTEAFF. The CDR3 DNA reads TGTGCCAGCAGTTTGTGGGGGAGGAACACTGAAGCTTTCTTT.

In regard to this clonotype: Germline and junction disagree at one end, which may indicate a read error. The V call is TRBV4-2, the J call TRBJ2-7; 8 bases align to TRBD2. The CDR3 is 19 residues long. CDR1 and CDR2 (germline): LGHNA, YNFKEQ. CDR3 loop: CTSSQIPSSALAEAYEQYF. The DNA of the CDR3 is TGTACCAGCAGCCAAATTCCATCCTCGGCACTAGCGGAGGCATACGAGCAGTACTTC.

The gene calls are TRBV5-1 and TRBJ1-2; 7 nucleotides align to TRBD1. With V trimmed by 0 bases and J by 6 bases, 2 bases remained unmatched. The CDR3 loop spans 13 amino acids. CDR1 and CDR2 from the germline V gene are SGHRS and YFSETQ. The CDR3 DNA reads as TGCGCCAGCAGCTTGGGACAGGGTCATGGCTACACCTTC. Its translation is CASSLGQGHGYTF.

This clonotype was found many times. V gene TRBV6-1 combines with J gene TRBJ1-4; the match to TRBD1 covers 7 bases. V trimming: 6 bases; J trimming: 6 bases; junction bases outside the gene matches: 13. The CDR3 spans 16 residues. CDR1 MNHNS and CDR2 SASEGT come from the germline V gene. CDR3 coding DNA: TGTGCCAGCAGACCGGGACAGAAAAACCTATATGAAAAACTGTTTTTT. Encoded protein: CASRPGQKNLYEKLFF.

This clonotype was picked up many times. J is TRBJ2-2 and V is TRBV2; D remains ambiguous. The germline gives CDR1 SNHLY, CDR2 FYNNEI. CDR3 size: 14 residues. Between the trimmed V and J ends, which lost 8 bases and 2 bases, there was a span of 12 bases. The CDR3 loop is CASLPATNTGELFF. DNA of the CDR3: TGTGCCAGCCTGCCGGCCACTAACACCGGGGAGCTGTTTTTT.

This clonotype was counted many times. The rearrangement uses TRBV11-2 and TRBJ2-7; TRBD1 matches 7 bases. V gave up 3 bases and J gave up 0 bases; unmatched junction bases: 5. Germline CDR1 SGHAT, CDR2 FQNNGV. This CDR3 is built from 15 residues. CDR3 sequence reads: CASSFWGTDSYEQYF. As DNA, the CDR3 is TGTGCCAGCAGCTTCTGGGGGACAGACTCCTACGAGCAGTACTTC.

This clonotype was counted ten times or more. In DNA, the CDR3 is TGTGCCCGTGGGACATCGGGTGATCAAGAGACCCAGTACTTC. Translating gives CARGTSGDQETQYF. This rearrangement joins TRBV21-1 to TRBJ2-5; TRBD1, as called in the table, went unchecked against the DNA. TRBV21-1 is a pseudogene locus. The CDR3 length is 14 residues.

This clonotype was picked up many times. The chain has TRBV3-1 and TRBJ2-2; D is perhaps TRBD1 (6 bases). V lost 5 bases to trimming and J lost 4 bases, with 8 bases between them. Germline loops: CDR1 LGHDT, CDR2 YNNKEL (reference sequence). This CDR3 has 13 residues. The CDR3 spells CASSSRGTGELFF. The CDR3 DNA reads TGTGCCAGCAGCAGCAGGGGCACCGGGGAGCTGTTTTTT.

The genes are TRBV7-9 and TRBJ2-5, with a tentative D call TRBD2 (6 bases). The CDR3 consists of 14 residues. V lost 2 bases to trimming and J lost 5 bases, with 12 bases between them. CDR1 SEHNR and CDR2 FQNEAQ come from the germline V gene (reference sequence). CDR3 amino acids: CASSLTGGRETQYF. The CDR3 coding sequence is TGTGCCAGCAGCTTAACCGGAGGGCGTGAGACCCAGTACTTC.

This clonotype was seen ten or more times. The genes are TRBV5-1 and TRBJ2-1; D might be TRBD1 or TRBD2, each matching 5 bases. This CDR3 has 15 amino acids. Per germline, CDR1 SGHRS and CDR2 YFSETQ. Trimming pared 4 bases from V and 6 bases from J, leaving 17 bases between. CDR3 DNA: TGCGCCAGCAGCGTCCTTCCGGGACCCACCAATGAGCAGTTCTTC. The encoded protein is CASSVLPGPTNEQFF.

This clonotype came up many times. This sequence joins TRBV6-1 and TRBJ2-3, with 8 bases fitting TRBD2. The CDR3 is 13 amino acids. The germline V gene encodes CDR1 MNHNS and CDR2 SASEGT. V lost 5 bases, J lost 4 bases, and 2 bases stayed unmatched. The CDR3 region is CASSRGGSDTQYF. The CDR3 DNA sequence: TGTGCCAGCAGTCGGGGGGGCTCAGATACGCAGTATTTT.

This clonotype was counted at least ten times. The chain links TRBV4-2 to TRBJ2-7; 16 bases agree with TRBD2. Germline V lookup: CDR1 LGHNA, CDR2 YNFKEQ. V shed 4 bases and J 2 bases; nucleotides not matched to a gene: 2. CDR3 length: 16 residues. The DNA of the CDR3 is TGTGCCAGCAGCCCAGGGACTAGCGGGGGGGCCTACGAGCAGTACTTC. It codes for CASSPGTSGGAYEQYF.

This clonotype has ten or more counts. The V and J genes are TRBV12-5 and TRBJ2-2; 8 bases fit TRBD1. The CDR3 loop spans 18 amino acids. Germline V gene lookup returns CDR1 LGHNT and CDR2 FRNRAP. V dropped 5 bases and J dropped 0; count of bases not matched to a gene: 11. The CDR3 spells CASGVAPKQGANTGELFF. The CDR3 DNA sequence: TGTGCTAGTGGTGTCGCCCCAAAACAGGGGGCGAACACCGGGGAGCTGTTTTTT. The variable domain in full, with the rest retrieved from reference TRBV12-5 and TRBJ2-2, is DARVTQTPRHKVTEMGQEVTMRCQPILGHNTVFWYRQTMMQGLELLAYFRNRAPLDDSGMPKDRFSAEMPDATLATLKIQPSEPRDSAVYFCASGVAPKQGANTGELFFGEGSRLTVL.